This T cell receptor (beta chain) was obtained from a study of cytomegalovirus exposure and HLA in healthy donors. Study-wide findings and caveats: HLA alleles were associated with 15,000 to 20,000 TCR beta sequences in a later analysis at 0.05 false discovery rate. Serostatus for CMV was the only available immune exposure information.

These donors counted as nominally healthy when sampled, but unrecorded immune exposures were likely. This clone was seen just once. Its antigen is undetermined. V lost 3 bases, J lost 7 bases, and 8 bases stayed unmatched. Looked up from germline, CDR1 is MGHRA and CDR2 is YSYEKL. This CDR3 comprises 15 residues. With 60 Vbeta and 13 Jbeta primers, the PCR was carried out. Assay used: immunoSEQ multiplex PCR; TCRdb lists only in-frame clones, some missing. The data contain 100,000 to 150,000 clones, roughly four fifths of them singletons. The sample consisted of PBMCs. The J gene is TRBJ1-3, the V gene TRBV4-1, with 8 nucleotides matching TRBD1. The sequence derives from a boy aged 10-17 years in good health and CMV-seronegative. The CDR3 DNA reads as TGCGCCAGCAGCCAGATCGAAACAGGGGGGAACACCATATATTTT. As protein: CASSQIETGGNTIYF.